The next 8 T cell receptor beta chains were all read from a single sample in a study of blood T cell repertoires in COVID-19. Produced via immunoSEQ multiplex PCR; TCRdb's table is partial and in-frame only. The top ten hold roughly 5.9% of the sample, which has some 80,000 clones, less than 85% seen once. Source material: peripheral blood. The receptor set was obtained from a woman aged 80 or older with active or convalescent COVID-19.

J is TRBJ2-5 and V is TRBV9; the D gene is possibly TRBD2 (5 bases). V was shortened by 4 bases and J by 5 bases, with 15 bases between the two germline ends. CDR1 and CDR2 from the germline V gene are SGDLS and YYNGEE. This CDR3 has 14 amino acids. The DNA of the CDR3 is TGTGCCAGCAGCCTCCTAGCTCATTCGGAGACCCAGTACTTC. Amino acid sequence: CASSLLAHSETQYF.

The sample holds one count of this clone. The rearrangement joins TRBV10-3 to TRBJ1-2, with D perhaps matching TRBD1 (5 bases). This CDR3 contains 15 residues. V gave up 3 bases and J gave up 10 bases, with 21 bases separating them. The V gene's germline CDR1 is ENHRY and CDR2 SYGVKD. The CDR3 sequence is CAISDAGGLYSVYTF. The CDR3 DNA reads as TGTGCCATCAGTGACGCGGGGGGATTGTATTCGGTCTACACCTTC.

The genes are TRBV16 and TRBJ2-7; D uncertain. Trimming removed 4 bases at V and 3 bases at J, with 10 bases between. The CDR3 runs to 13 residues. Germline CDR1 and CDR2: KGHSY and FQNENV. This CDR3 reads CASSPQSLYEQYF. The CDR3 nucleotides are TGTGCCAGCAGCCCACAGTCTCTCTACGAGCAGTACTTC.

This chain connects TRBV4-3 to TRBJ2-1; possibly TRBD1 for D (7 bases). V dropped 0 bases and J dropped 7 bases, with 25 bases sitting between them. The length of the CDR3 is 19 residues. Per the germline V gene, CDR1 is LGHNA and CDR2 is YSLEER. CDR3 nucleotide sequence: TGCGCCAGCAGCCAAGATCTTCCAGGGGGGACCCACGCCGGGAATGAGCAGTTCTTC. This translates into CASSQDLPGGTHAGNEQFF.

The chain uses TRBV18 and TRBJ1-4; maybe TRBD1 (6 bases). The CDR3 runs 15 residues. Germline CDR1 and CDR2: KGHSH and LQKENI. V shed 0 bases and J shed 5 bases, with 10 bases lying between them. CDR3 sequence (DNA): TGTGCCAGCTCACCACCGGACAGATACAATGAAAAACTGTTTTTT. This gives the protein CASSPPDRYNEKLFF. Combining the CDR3 with reference TRBV18 and TRBJ1-4 gives the whole variable domain NAGVMQNPRHLVRRRGQEARLRCSPMKGHSHVYWYRQLPEEGLKFMVYLQKENIIDESGMPKERFSAEFPKEGPSILRIQQVVRGDSAAYFCASSPPDRYNEKLFFGSGTQLSVL.

This clone was recorded a few times. The rearrangement uses TRBV11-2 and TRBJ2-7; TRBD2 matches 9 bases. Germline CDR1 is SGHAT and CDR2 is FQNNGV. Germline trimming cut 5 bases from V and 2 bases from J; bases unmatched to any gene: 7. This CDR3 has 15 amino acids. CDR3 DNA sequence: TGTGCCAGCAGCCCACGACTAGCGGATCCCTACGAGCAGTACTTC. Residues: CASSPRLADPYEQYF.

The chain combines TRBV28 with TRBJ2-7; TRBD2 agrees at 8 bases. The length of the CDR3 is 13 residues. Germline CDR1 and CDR2: MDHEN and SYDVKM. The DNA for the CDR3 is TGTTACTCGGGGGGGAGGTACTCCTACGAGCAGTACTTC. Its translation: CYSGGRYSYEQYF.

The V and J genes are TRBV4-3 and TRBJ1-1, with D possibly being TRBD1 (5 bases). The V gene lost 0 bases and the J gene lost 8 bases, with 16 bases spanning the gap. Germline CDR1 is LGHNA and CDR2 is YSLEER. The CDR3 extends over 15 amino acids. CDR3 sequence reads: CASSQDGGQPTEAFF. DNA of the CDR3: TGCGCCAGCAGCCAAGATGGCGGACAACCCACGGAAGCTTTCTTT.